This T cell receptor (beta chain) was sequenced during a study of human T cells and chemical hapten exposure. Study-wide context: TCR yields per sample varied mostly from small pooled library volume differences.

Time point given: healthy volunteer bleed at 6 weeks. It was unfractionated whole blood from which total RNA was extracted. This clonotype has at least ten counts. Library preparation tagged each individual cDNA molecule with a unique molecular identifier. In TCRdb, the RACE reads were re-called with MiXCR into one record per CDR3 protein. The sample includes fewer than 40,000 distinct CDR3 sequences, roughly 5% of them seen just once. Germline V gene data show CDR1 as SGHTA and CDR2 as FQGNSA. V was trimmed by 1 base and J by 8 bases, leaving 6 bases between them. The CDR3 covers 13 residues. The rearrangement joins TRBV7-2 to TRBJ1-6; D not certain. The clonotype was recovered from a human donor in good health. Some clones in this sample may be carry-over from other donors' samples. The sequenced sample was whole blood. In DNA, the CDR3 is TGTGCCAGCAGCTTAGAGGAGGATTCACCCCTCCACTTT. As protein: CASSLEEDSPLHF. Supplemented by reference TRBV7-2 and TRBJ1-6, the full variable domain reads GAGVSQSPSNKVTEKGKDVELRCDPISGHTALYWYRQSLGQGLEFLIYFQGNSAPDKSGLPSDRFSAERTGGSVSTLTIQRTQQEDSAVYLCASSLEEDSPLHFGNGTRLTVT.